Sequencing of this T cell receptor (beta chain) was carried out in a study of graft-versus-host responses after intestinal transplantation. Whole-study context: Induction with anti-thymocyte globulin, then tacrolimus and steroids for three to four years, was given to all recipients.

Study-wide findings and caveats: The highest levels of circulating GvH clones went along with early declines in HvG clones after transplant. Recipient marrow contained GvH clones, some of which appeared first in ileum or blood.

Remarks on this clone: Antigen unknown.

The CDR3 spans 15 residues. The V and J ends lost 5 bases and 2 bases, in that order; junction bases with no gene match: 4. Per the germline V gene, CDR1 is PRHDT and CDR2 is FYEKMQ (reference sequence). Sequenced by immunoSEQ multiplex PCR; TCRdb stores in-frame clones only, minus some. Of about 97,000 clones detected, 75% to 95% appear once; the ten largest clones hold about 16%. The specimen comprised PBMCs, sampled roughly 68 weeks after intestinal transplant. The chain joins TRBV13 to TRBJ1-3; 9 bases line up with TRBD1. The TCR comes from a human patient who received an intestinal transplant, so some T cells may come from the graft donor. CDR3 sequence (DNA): TGTGCCAGCAGCCAGGGACAGGGCCCTGGAAACACCATATATTTT. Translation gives CASSQGQGPGNTIYF. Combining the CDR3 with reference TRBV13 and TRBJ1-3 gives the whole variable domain AAGVIQSPRHLIKEKRETATLKCYPIPRHDTVYWYQQGPGQDPQFLISFYEKMQSDKGSIPDRFSAQQFSDYHSELNMSSLELGDSALYFCASSQGQGPGNTIYFGEGSWLTVV.